The 28 T cell receptor beta chains below were found in one sample sequenced in a study of blood T cell repertoires in COVID-19 (dated by TCRdb to about 2020). The method was the immunoSEQ multiplex PCR assay. The source is immuneACCESS, and TCRdb retained only in-frame sequences with V and J called. Part of the clones is not carried over; for the studies checked, unresolved V genes explain less than half of this, and the remainder is unexplained. This sample holds some 90,000 clones; approximately 89% were observed only once. Jointly, the top ten make up approximately 5.2% of the sample. Specimen: peripheral blood. Source of these receptors: a woman older than 75 with active COVID-19.

This CDR3 is CASSQEYYGYTF. CDR3 DNA sequence: TGTGCCAGCAGCCAAGAGTACTATGGCTACACCTTC. This sequence joins TRBV6-6 and TRBJ1-2; no definite D call. Germline CDR1 is MNHNY and CDR2 is SVGAGI (reference sequence). Trimming removed 6 bases from V and 3 bases from J, with 8 bases in between. CDR3 size: 12 residues.

The chain recombines TRBV28 with TRBJ2-1; TRBD1 matches 12 bases. The CDR3 contains 15 residues. V lost 6 bases and J lost 6; bases outside the gene matches: 6. The germline V gene has CDR1 MDHEN and CDR2 SYDVKM. CDR3 region: CASSRLGQGANEQFF. As DNA, the CDR3 is TGTGCCAGCAGCCGCCTGGGACAGGGGGCCAATGAGCAGTTCTTC.

The count of this clone is one. This sequence joins TRBV6-4 and TRBJ1-5; 9 bases map to TRBD1. Germline lookup yields CDR1 MRHNA and CDR2 SNTAGT. The CDR3 length is 18 residues. V dropped 3 bases and J dropped 4; count of bases not matched to a gene: 13. The CDR3 DNA is TGTGCCAGCAGTGAGTCGGACAGGGGAGTGAAGGGTAATCAGCCCCAGCATTTT. This gives the protein CASSESDRGVKGNQPQHF.

The chain employs TRBV6-2 or TRBV6-3 and TRBJ2-1, with 9 nucleotides matching TRBD1. The germline V gene encodes CDR1 MNHEY and CDR2 SVGEGT. The CDR3 spans 17 residues. Trimming removed 5 bases from V and 8 bases from J; junction bases left unmatched: 16. In DNA, the CDR3 is TGTGCCAGCAGTCCCAAGAGGACAGGGGCCCCTTGGGATGAGCAGTTCTTC. Translation gives CASSPKRTGAPWDEQFF.

This clone appeared a single time. The chain is built from TRBV28 and TRBJ2-1; 9 nucleotides match TRBD1. The germline gives CDR1 MDHEN, CDR2 SYDVKM. The V segment lost 4 bases and the J segment 9 bases; nucleotides outside the gene matches: 10. The CDR3 runs 15 residues. The CDR3 nucleotides read TGTGCCAGCAGTTCGGGACAGGGAGAGGTGGTTGAGCAGTTCTTC. It encodes CASSSGQGEVVEQFF.

This chain connects TRBV25-1 to TRBJ2-3; 7 nucleotides match TRBD2. Germline CDR1 is MGHDK and CDR2 is SYGVNS. This CDR3 is built from 15 residues. The junction had 3 bases not matched to a gene; V was cut back by 1 base and J by 2 bases. Written as DNA, the CDR3 is TGTGCCAGCAGTGAATTCGCGGGAGACACAGATACGCAGTATTTT. It translates to CASSEFAGDTDTQYF.

This clone was counted a single time. This chain joins TRBV7-3 and TRBJ2-7; 7 bases are a match to TRBD2. Trimming removed 4 bases from V and 2 bases from J; junction bases left unmatched: 5. This CDR3 has 14 amino acids. Germline V lookup: CDR1 SGHTA, CDR2 FQGTGA. CDR3 bases: TGTGCCAGCAGCTACGCCGGACTAGCCTACGAGCAGTACTTC. It encodes CASSYAGLAYEQYF.

For this clone: Germline is not matched at one junction end, which may reflect a read error. Other DNA sequences in the same sample also yield this CDR3. The gene calls are TRBV2 and TRBJ1-3; D is perhaps TRBD1 (6 bases). The germline CDR1 and CDR2 sequences are SNHLY and FYNNEI. The length of the CDR3 is 12 residues. In DNA form, the CDR3 reads TGTGCTAGCAGTAAAGAGGGGGACACCATATATTTT. This translates into CASSKEGDTIYF.

This chain uses TRBV28 with TRBJ2-3, with D unclear. V lost 4 bases to trimming and J lost 6 bases, with 8 bases between them. Looked up from germline, CDR1 is MDHEN and CDR2 is SYDVKM. This CDR3 contains 12 residues. This CDR3 reads CASSSLRDTQYF. In DNA form, the CDR3 reads TGTGCCAGCAGTTCGCTCCGGGATACGCAGTATTTT.

This clone was detected only a few times. J is TRBJ2-3 and V is TRBV5-4; D might be TRBD2 (5 bases). The CDR3 spans 15 residues. Per the germline V gene, CDR1 is SGHNT and CDR2 is YYREEE (reference sequence). Trimming shortened V by 2 bases and J by 2 bases, and 12 bases separated the two germline ends. CDR3 DNA sequence: TGTGCCAGCAGCTTAAAAGCGGCCCTCACAGATACGCAGTATTTT. Translated: CASSLKAALTDTQYF. The whole variable domain, filled in from reference TRBV5-4 and TRBJ2-3, reads ETGVTQSPTHLIKTRGQQVTLRCSSQSGHNTVSWYQQALGQGPQFIFQYYREEENGRGNFPPRFSGLQFPNYSSELNVNALELDDSALYLCASSLKAALTDTQYFGPGTRLTVL.

This chain uses TRBV11-1 with TRBJ2-1, with D perhaps TRBD1 (6 bases). With 2 bases removed from V and 9 bases from J, the gap between germline ends came to 17 bases. This CDR3 contains 15 residues. Germline CDR1 SGHAT, CDR2 FQDESV (reference sequence). CDR3 sequence reads: CASSLLEGEEGEQFF. In nucleotides, the CDR3 is TGTGCCAGCAGCTTATTAGAGGGGGAAGAGGGTGAGCAGTTCTTC.

Only one count was recorded for this clone. V gene TRBV2 combines with J gene TRBJ1-2; D gene unclear. Germline lookup yields CDR1 SNHLY and CDR2 FYNNEI. Deletions cut 7 bases from V and 3 bases from J, with 15 bases between. The CDR3 is 14 residues long. The CDR3 DNA follows: TGTGCCAGCACCCAGGAGGCCTTTGACTATGGCTACACCTTC. Translated, it gives CASTQEAFDYGYTF.

This clone was detected once. The rearrangement joins TRBV10-3 to TRBJ1-5, with no clear D. V lost 3 bases to trimming and J lost 5 bases, with 5 bases between them. The germline gives CDR1 ENHRY, CDR2 SYGVKD. This CDR3 is built from 12 residues. CDR3 loop: CAISDSYQPQHF. The CDR3, as DNA: TGTGCCATCAGTGATTCTTATCAGCCCCAGCATTTT.

This clone was recorded only once. The rearrangement links TRBV28 to TRBJ2-3; TRBD2 agrees at 11 bases. Germline V CDR1 and CDR2: MDHEN, SYDVKM. The trim removed 6 bases at V and 8 bases at J, leaving 10 bases unmatched. CDR3 length: 15 residues. Here the CDR3 reads CASRQIAGGPGTQYF. The CDR3, as DNA: TGTGCCAGCAGGCAAATAGCGGGAGGGCCGGGTACGCAGTATTTT.

This chain connects TRBV29-1 to TRBJ1-3; tentative D call: TRBD1 (6 bases). CDR1 and CDR2 (germline): SQVTM, ANQGSEA. CDR3 length: 12 residues. V shed 3 bases and J shed 4 bases, with 7 bases lying between them. The CDR3 sequence is CSVDTGGNTIYF. DNA for the CDR3: TGCAGCGTTGACACAGGGGGAAACACCATATATTTT. The full variable domain, its missing parts supplied by reference TRBV29-1 and TRBJ1-3, is SAVISQKPSRDICQRGTSLTIQCQVDSQVTMMFWYRQQPGQSLTLIATANQGSEATYESGFVIDKFPISRPNLTFSTLTVSNMSPEDSSIYLCSVDTGGNTIYFGEGSWLTVV.

This chain joins TRBV27 and TRBJ1-1; unclear D gene. CDR3 size: 13 residues. V dropped 2 bases and J dropped 3 bases, with 7 bases sitting between them. The V gene's germline CDR1 is MNHEY and CDR2 SMNVEV (reference sequence). This CDR3 reads CASSLSRYTEAFF. The DNA for the CDR3 is TGTGCCAGCAGTTTAAGCCGCTACACTGAAGCTTTCTTT.

The rearrangement joins TRBV10-3 to TRBJ2-1; D unclear. Germline CDR1 ENHRY, CDR2 SYGVKD. The CDR3 loop spans 14 amino acids. Trimming removed 3 bases from V and 9 bases from J, with 15 bases in between. CDR3 in amino acids: CAISEIRSNGEQFF. In nucleotides, the CDR3 is TGTGCCATCAGTGAAATACGGAGCAACGGTGAGCAGTTCTTC.

This sequence joins TRBV9 and TRBJ1-3, with TRBD1 as a possible D gene (5 bases). CDR3 size: 16 residues. Germline V gives CDR1 SGDLS, CDR2 YYNGEE. Trimming stripped 4 bases from V and 4 bases from J, with 18 bases between. The CDR3 region is CASSIAQGFPGNTIYF. The CDR3 bases are TGTGCCAGCAGCATCGCCCAGGGATTCCCCGGAAACACCATATATTTT.

The chain uses TRBV6-2 or TRBV6-3 and TRBJ2-1; TRBD1 agrees at 8 bases. V lost 6 bases, J lost 3 bases, and 7 bases stayed unmatched. Germline CDR1 is MNHEY and CDR2 is SVGEGT. The CDR3 runs to 15 residues. CDR3 residues: CASSSGQDRYNEQFF. As DNA, the CDR3 is TGTGCCAGCAGCTCGGGACAGGACCGCTACAATGAGCAGTTCTTC.

The chain couples TRBV27 to TRBJ2-1; 9 bases agree with TRBD2. The CDR3 totals 17 residues. The germline V gene has CDR1 MNHEY and CDR2 SMNVEV (reference sequence). V was clipped by 2 bases and J by 0 bases; unmatched bases: 5. CDR3 coding DNA: TGTGCCAGCAGTTTAAGAGTAGCGGGAGACTCCTACAATGAGCAGTTCTTC. Encoded protein: CASSLRVAGDSYNEQFF.

V usage is TRBV6-2 or TRBV6-3 and J usage is TRBJ2-7; 12 nucleotides align to TRBD2. In germline, CDR1 is MNHEY, CDR2 SVGEGT. The CDR3 totals 16 residues. Trimming cost V 2 bases and J 3 bases; bases outside gene matches: 5. The CDR3 sequence is CASSYPRLAGVYEQYF. CDR3 nucleotide sequence: TGTGCCAGCAGTTACCCCCGACTAGCGGGAGTCTACGAGCAGTACTTC.

This sequence joins TRBV27 and TRBJ2-2; the match to TRBD2 covers 12 bases. The V segment lost 0 bases and the J segment 3 bases; nucleotides outside the gene matches: 8. The CDR3 has 19 amino acids. The germline CDR1 and CDR2 sequences are MNHEY and SMNVEV (reference sequence). CDR3: CASSLSGLRLAGDTGELFF. The CDR3 DNA reads TGTGCCAGCAGTTTATCGGGTTTACGACTAGCGGGAGACACCGGGGAGCTGTTTTTT.

The CDR3 region has the DNA TGCGCCAGCAGCCCGGACAGACACACCGGGGAGCTGTTTTTT. Translated: CASSPDRHTGELFF. The chain uses TRBV5-1 and TRBJ2-2, with TRBD1 as a possible D gene (6 bases). The CDR3 covers 14 residues. With 4 bases removed from V and 3 bases from J, the gap between germline ends came to 10 bases. Germline V lookup: CDR1 SGHRS, CDR2 YFSETQ.

The J gene is TRBJ2-3, the V gene TRBV6-5; 9 bases match TRBD2. Trimming took 10 bases from V and 2 from J; bases not matched to a gene: 4. Per the germline V gene, CDR1 is MNHEY and CDR2 is SVGAGI. The CDR3 is 13 residues long. DNA of the CDR3: TGTGCCACCAGACTAGCGGCCACAGATACGCAGTATTTT. Translating gives CATRLAATDTQYF.

This clone was seen only once. The chain is built from TRBV4-2 and TRBJ2-1; D is possibly TRBD1 (6 bases). Trimming cost V 3 bases and J 6 bases, with 9 bases left between them. Germline loops: CDR1 LGHNA, CDR2 YNFKEQ. CDR3 length equals 13 residues. The CDR3 DNA is TGTGCCAGCAGCCACCAGGGGCCCAATGAGCAGTTCTTC. Protein sequence: CASSHQGPNEQFF.

The CDR3 bases are TGTGCCAGCAGCTTAGGGCAGGGTCCCCTCAATGAGCAGTTCTTC. Translated: CASSLGQGPLNEQFF. The rearrangement links TRBV7-9 to TRBJ2-1, with a possible D match to TRBD1 (5 bases). The germline V gene has CDR1 SEHNR and CDR2 FQNEAQ (reference sequence). This CDR3 contains 15 residues. The V end was cut by 1 base, the J end by 6 bases, with 13 bases between. Variable domain in full (rest from reference TRBV7-9 and TRBJ2-1): DTGVSQNPRHKITKRGQNVTFRCDPISEHNRLYWYRQTLGQGPEFLTYFQNEAQLEKSRLLSDRFSAERPKGSFSTLEIQRTEQGDSAMYLCASSLGQGPLNEQFFGPGTRLTVL.

The chain links TRBV7-2 to TRBJ1-2; 7 bases align to TRBD1. The CDR3 runs 13 residues. Germline values: CDR1 SGHTA, CDR2 FQGNSA. J lost 4 bases, V lost 3 bases, and 2 bases had no gene match. This CDR3 is CASSLGQFYGYTF. The CDR3 coding sequence is TGTGCCAGCAGCTTGGGACAGTTCTATGGCTACACCTTC.

The gene calls are TRBV5-1 and TRBJ1-2, with 10 positions matching TRBD1. The CDR3 extends over 14 amino acids. V trimming: 4 bases; J trimming: 8 bases; junction bases outside the gene matches: 8. CDR1 is SGHRS and CDR2 is YFSETQ in the germline V gene. Here the CDR3 DNA reads TGCGCCAGCAGCCCGGGGGGACAGGGGCACGGCTACACCTTC. It codes for CASSPGGQGHGYTF.